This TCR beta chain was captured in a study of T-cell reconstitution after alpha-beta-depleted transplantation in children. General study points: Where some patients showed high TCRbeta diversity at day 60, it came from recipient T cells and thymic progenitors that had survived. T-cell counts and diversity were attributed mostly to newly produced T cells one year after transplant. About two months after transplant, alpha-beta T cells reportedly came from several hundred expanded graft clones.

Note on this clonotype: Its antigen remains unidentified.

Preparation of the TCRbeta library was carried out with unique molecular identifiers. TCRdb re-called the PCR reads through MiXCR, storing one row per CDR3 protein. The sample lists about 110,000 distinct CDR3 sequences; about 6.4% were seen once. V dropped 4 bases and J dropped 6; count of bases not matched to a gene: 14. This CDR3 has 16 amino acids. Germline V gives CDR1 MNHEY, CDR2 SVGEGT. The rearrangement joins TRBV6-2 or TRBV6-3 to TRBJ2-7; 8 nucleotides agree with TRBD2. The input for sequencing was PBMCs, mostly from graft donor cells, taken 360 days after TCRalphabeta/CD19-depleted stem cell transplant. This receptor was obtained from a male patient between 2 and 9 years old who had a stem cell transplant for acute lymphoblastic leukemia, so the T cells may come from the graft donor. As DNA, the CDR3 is TGTGCCAGCAGTTTCCTCGGGGGGGGAGGTCTCCGCGAGCAGTACTTC. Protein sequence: CASSFLGGGGLREQYF.